The entry that follows covers one T cell receptor beta chain sequence. Its antigen is undetermined. Here immunoSEQ multiplex PCR was the method, and the copy in TCRdb shows in-frame clones only, minus some. Of roughly 140,000 clones in the sample, 90% to 95% are singletons; the top ten hold roughly 12%. The record originates from a study of T cell responses to AZD1222 COVID-19 vaccine. Study findings and constraints: Dominant CD4 TCR responses targeted spike regions 160-218 and 743-854. Unmutated variant regions reportedly attract nearly half of all spike-specific TCRs. Donor demographics were predominantly white British with a female majority; clonal diversity may be underestimated. Spike-specific TCR breadth and depth rose after two AZD1222 doses.

This CDR3 has 16 residues. With 6 bases removed from V and 1 base from J, the gap between germline ends came to 13 bases. Per germline, CDR1 SNHLY and CDR2 FYNNEI. This chain uses TRBV2 with TRBJ2-6; D unresolved. The source of this sequence is an adult who had recovered from COVID-19. The input for sequencing was peripheral blood, taken after recovery from COVID-19. This CDR3 reads CASSPGRASGANVLTF. CDR3 nucleotide sequence: TGTGCCAGCAGCCCTGGACGAGCATCTGGGGCCAACGTCCTGACTTTC. Full variable domain (outside the CDR3, taken from reference TRBV2 and TRBJ2-6): EPEVTQTPSHQVTQMGQEVILRCVPISNHLYFYWYRQILGQKVEFLVSFYNNEISEKSEIFDDQFSVERPDGSNFTLKIRSTKLEDSAMYFCASSPGRASGANVLTFGAGSRLTVL.